This T cell receptor beta chain is drawn from a study of tissue T cells after allogeneic stem cell transplantation. Time point defined: mouse harvest day 14 after allogeneic transplant. Tail vein injection delivered 10^7 T-cell-depleted bone marrow cells and 10^6 splenic CD5+ T cells. This mouse GVHD model was MHC-mismatched B6 to BALB/c, profiled day 7 or 14. This CDR3 is 13 amino acids long. J gave up 7 bases and V 5 bases, and 3 bases lay outside the gene matches. Per germline, CDR1 LGHDT and CDR2 YNNKQL (reference sequence). The table lists this clone with a few counts. No antigen is known for it. Gene and germline names: mouse. The read gets to within 1 residue of the CDR3 end, and the germline J gene fills in the rest. Study-level results: Some tissue clones might be persisting host cells; their alloreactivity or antigen specificity was not determined. Blood and spleen captured only part of the tissue TCR repertoire.

TCRdb keeps only in-frame clones here, not all; method: immunoSEQ multiplex PCR. This table has 1,000 to 1,200 clones, around 45% appearing once. What was sequenced was spleen. This sequence was found in a female BALB/c mouse given C57BL/6 T cells with graft-versus-host disease after an allogeneic hematopoietic cell transplant. This chain links TRBV4 with TRBJ2-5; 10 bases fit TRBD2. CDR3 DNA, as far as it was read: TGTGCCAGCAGCCTGGACTGGGGGAACACCCAGTAC. This encodes CASSLDWGNTQY. The whole CDR3 reads CASSLDWGNTQYF.